The entry below describes one TCR beta chain. These data are taken from a study of cytomegalovirus exposure and HLA in healthy donors. V shed 5 bases and J 5 bases; nucleotides not matched to a gene: 10. This CDR3 has 15 amino acids. CDR1 and CDR2 (germline): MNHEY, SMNVEV (reference sequence). PCR employed 60 Vbeta and 13 Jbeta primers. Clones were sequenced by immunoSEQ multiplex PCR, and TCRdb holds only the in-frame ones, with some missing. The sample carries tens of thousands of clones, around 80% recorded once. The chain links TRBV27 to TRBJ1-1; TRBD1 aligns across 8 bases. The material sequenced was PBMCs. The receptor was isolated from a woman younger than 45 in good health and CMV-seronegative. The CDR3 here is CASSPRTGQRTEAFF. The CDR3 region has the DNA TGTGCCAGCAGTCCACGGACAGGGCAAAGGACTGAAGCTTTCTTT.